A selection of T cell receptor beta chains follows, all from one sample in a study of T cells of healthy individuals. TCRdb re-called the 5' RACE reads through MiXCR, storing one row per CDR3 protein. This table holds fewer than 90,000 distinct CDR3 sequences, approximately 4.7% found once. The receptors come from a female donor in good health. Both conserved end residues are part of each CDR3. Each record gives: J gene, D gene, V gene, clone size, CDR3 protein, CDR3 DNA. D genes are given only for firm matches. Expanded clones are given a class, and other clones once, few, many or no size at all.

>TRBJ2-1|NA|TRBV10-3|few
CAISELEEGGGNEQFF
TGTGCCATCAGTGAATTGGAAGAGGGAGGAGGGAATGAGCAGTTCTTC
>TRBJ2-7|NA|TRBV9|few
CASSVGGGDTSGQYF
TGTGCCAGCAGCGTAGGAGGAGGGGACACCTCTGGGCAGTACTTC
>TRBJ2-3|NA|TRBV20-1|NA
CSATFTDTQYF
TGCAGTGCTACTTTCACAGATACGCAGTATTTT
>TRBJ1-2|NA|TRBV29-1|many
CSVEVRQVYGYTF
TGCAGCGTTGAAGTCCGGCAGGTTTATGGCTACACCTTC
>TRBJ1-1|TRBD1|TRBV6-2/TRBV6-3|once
CASSYWGQAGTEAFF
TGTGCCAGCAGTTACTGGGGACAGGCGGGGACTGAAGCTTTCTTT
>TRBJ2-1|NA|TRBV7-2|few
CASSFPGLGVNEQFF
TGTGCCAGCAGCTTTCCGGGACTCGGGGTAAATGAGCAGTTCTTC
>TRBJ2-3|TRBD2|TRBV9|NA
CASSSRLAGGTDTQYF
TGTGCCAGCAGCTCTAGACTAGCGGGGGGTACAGATACGCAGTATTTT
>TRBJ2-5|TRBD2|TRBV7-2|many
CASSPRLAGTQETQYF
TGTGCCAGCAGCCCCCGACTAGCGGGGACACAAGAGACCCAGTACTTC
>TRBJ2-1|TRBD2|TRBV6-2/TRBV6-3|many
CASSSTSGSRNEQFF
TGTGCCAGCAGTTCCACTAGCGGGAGTAGAAATGAGCAGTTCTTC
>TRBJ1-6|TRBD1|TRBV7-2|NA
CASSLISGPRTGSYDSPLHF
TGTGCCAGCAGCTTAATAAGTGGTCCGCGGACAGGCTCTTACGATTCACCCCTCCACTTT
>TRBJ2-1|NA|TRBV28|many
CASRSISSYNEQFF
TGTGCCAGCAGGTCGATAAGCTCCTACAATGAGCAGTTCTTC
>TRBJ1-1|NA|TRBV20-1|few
CSARLAYSNTEAFF
TGCAGTGCTAGGCTTGCCTATTCGAACACTGAAGCTTTCTTT
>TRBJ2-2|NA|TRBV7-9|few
CASSLVSRSWDTGELFF
TGTGCCAGCAGCTTAGTTTCGAGGAGTTGGGACACCGGGGAGCTGTTTTTT
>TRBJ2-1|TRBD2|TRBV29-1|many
CSVEGGIRTSRSYNEQFF
TGCAGCGTTGAAGGCGGGATTAGGACTAGCCGGAGTTACAATGAGCAGTTCTTC
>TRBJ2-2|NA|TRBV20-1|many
CSVSDPRRRAGELFF
TGCAGTGTCAGCGATCCTAGACGACGCGCCGGGGAGCTGTTTTTT
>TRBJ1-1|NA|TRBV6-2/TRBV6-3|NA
CASGVTVNTEAFF
TGTGCCTCTGGCGTAACCGTGAACACTGAAGCTTTCTTT
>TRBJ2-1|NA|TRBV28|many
CASSLRIVDNEQFF
TGTGCCAGCAGTTTAAGGATAGTAGACAATGAGCAGTTCTTC
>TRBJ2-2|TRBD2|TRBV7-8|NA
CASSLADGRAGELFF
TGTGCCAGCAGCTTAGCCGACGGGAGGGCCGGGGAGCTGTTTTTT
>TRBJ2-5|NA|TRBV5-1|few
CASSRDFVSQETQYF
TGCGCCAGCAGCAGGGACTTTGTCTCCCAAGAGACCCAGTACTTC
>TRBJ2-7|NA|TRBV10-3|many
CATSGPPSESYEQYF
TGTGCCACATCCGGCCCCCCAAGCGAGTCCTACGAGCAGTACTTC
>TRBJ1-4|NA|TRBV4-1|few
CASMGFTNEKLFF
TGCGCCTCGATGGGATTCACTAATGAAAAACTGTTTTTT
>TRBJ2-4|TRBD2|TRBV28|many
CATNGIAGDAQNIQYF
TGTGCCACAAACGGGATAGCGGGAGATGCGCAAAACATTCAGTACTTC
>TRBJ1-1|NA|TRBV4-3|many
CASSQEPQGLTEAFF
TGCGCCAGCAGCCAAGAACCTCAGGGTCTCACTGAAGCTTTCTTT
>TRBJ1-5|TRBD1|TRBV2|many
CASSVNRGLVQPQHF
TGTGCCAGCAGTGTTAACAGGGGTTTGGTTCAGCCCCAGCATTTT
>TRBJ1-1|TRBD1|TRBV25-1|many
CASSEYITGAGTEAFF
TGTGCCAGCAGTGAATATATTACAGGGGCGGGCACTGAAGCTTTCTTT
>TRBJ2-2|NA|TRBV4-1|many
CASSQKGTANTGELFF
TGCGCCAGCAGCCAGAAAGGGACGGCGAACACCGGGGAGCTGTTTTTT
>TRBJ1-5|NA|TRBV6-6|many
CASSYSLGNQPQHF
TGTGCCAGCAGTTACTCCTTGGGCAATCAGCCCCAGCATTTT
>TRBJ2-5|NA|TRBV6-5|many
CATWTESQETQYF
TGTGCCACGTGGACAGAGAGTCAAGAGACCCAGTACTTC